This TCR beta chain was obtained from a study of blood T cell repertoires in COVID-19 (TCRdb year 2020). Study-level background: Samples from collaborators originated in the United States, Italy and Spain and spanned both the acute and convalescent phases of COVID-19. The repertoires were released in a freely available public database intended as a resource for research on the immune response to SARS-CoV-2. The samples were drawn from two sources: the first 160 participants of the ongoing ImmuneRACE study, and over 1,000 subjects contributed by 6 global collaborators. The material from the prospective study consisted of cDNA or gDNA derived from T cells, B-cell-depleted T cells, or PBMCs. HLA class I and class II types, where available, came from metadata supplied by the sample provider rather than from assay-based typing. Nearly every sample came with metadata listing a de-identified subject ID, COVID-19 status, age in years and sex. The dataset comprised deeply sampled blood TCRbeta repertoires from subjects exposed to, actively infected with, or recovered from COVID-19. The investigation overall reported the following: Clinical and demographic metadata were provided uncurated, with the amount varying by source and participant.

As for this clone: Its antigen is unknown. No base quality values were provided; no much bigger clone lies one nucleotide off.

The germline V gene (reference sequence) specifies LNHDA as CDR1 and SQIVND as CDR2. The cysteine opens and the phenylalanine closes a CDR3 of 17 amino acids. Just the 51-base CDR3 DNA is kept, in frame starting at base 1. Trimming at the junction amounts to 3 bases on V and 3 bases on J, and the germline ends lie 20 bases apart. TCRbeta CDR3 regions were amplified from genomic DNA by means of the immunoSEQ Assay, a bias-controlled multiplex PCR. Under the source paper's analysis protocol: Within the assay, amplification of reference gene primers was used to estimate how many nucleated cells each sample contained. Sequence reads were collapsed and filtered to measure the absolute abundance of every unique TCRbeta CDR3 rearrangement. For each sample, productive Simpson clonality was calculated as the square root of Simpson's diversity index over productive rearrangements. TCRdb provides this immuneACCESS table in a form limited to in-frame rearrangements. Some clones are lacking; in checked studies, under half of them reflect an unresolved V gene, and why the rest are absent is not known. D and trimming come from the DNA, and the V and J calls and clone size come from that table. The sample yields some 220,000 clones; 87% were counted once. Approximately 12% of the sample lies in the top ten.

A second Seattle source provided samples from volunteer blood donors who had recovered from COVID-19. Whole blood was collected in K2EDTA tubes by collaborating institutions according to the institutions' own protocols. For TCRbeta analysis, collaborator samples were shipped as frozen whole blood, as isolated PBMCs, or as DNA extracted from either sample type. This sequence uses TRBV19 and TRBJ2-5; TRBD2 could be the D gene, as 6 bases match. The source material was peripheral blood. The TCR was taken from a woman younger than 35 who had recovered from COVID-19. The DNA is TGTGCCAGTAGTATCTTTTTCGGTAGCGGCAGAAAAGAGACCCAGTACTTC. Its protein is CASSIFFGSGRKETQYF. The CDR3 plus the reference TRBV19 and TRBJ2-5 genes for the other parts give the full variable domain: DGGITQSPKYLFRKEGQNVTLSCEQNLNHDAMYWYRQDPGQGLRLIYYSQIVNDFQKGDIAEGYSVSREKKESFPLTVTSAQKNPTAFYLCASSIFFGSGRKETQYFGPGTRLLVL.